This T cell receptor beta chain was recovered during a study of cytomegalovirus exposure and HLA in healthy donors. Although they were nominally healthy when sampled, donors likely had unrecorded immune exposures. In this sample, this clone turned up a few times. 13 Jbeta primers and 60 Vbeta primers were used for the PCR. The data were produced by immunoSEQ multiplex PCR, yet TCRdb's version contains in-frame clones alone and is incomplete. The sample holds 120,000 or so clones, around 80% seen once. What was sequenced was PBMCs. This receptor was obtained from a woman aged 45 to 65 in good health and CMV-seropositive.

CDR3 nucleotides: TGTGCCAGCAGCCCGACAGATAGTAACTATGGCTACACCTTC. Translating it yields CASSPTDSNYGYTF. The chain couples TRBV9 to TRBJ1-2; tentatively, D is TRBD1 (5 bases). The CDR3 is 14 amino acids. The germline V and J ends were trimmed by 4 bases and 1 base, with 11 bases remaining between them. CDR1 is SGDLS and CDR2 is YYNGEE in the germline V gene.